These T cell receptor beta chains were read from a single sample in a study of T cells in Graves' hyperthyroidism and ophthalmopathy. In TCRdb, the multiplex PCR reads were re-called with MiXCR into one record per CDR3 protein. The repertoire includes over 300,000 distinct CDR3 sequences, about 15% of them detected once, and 8% to 13% sits in the top ten. Sequenced sample: blood. The receptors shown here come from a woman between 55 and 75 years old with Graves' hyperthyroidism. CDR3s include the opening cysteine and the closing phenylalanine or tryptophan. Size tells how often a clone was seen (once, few, many) or the class of an expanded clone, and some rows leave it out.

TRBV7-9	TRBJ1-1	many	CASSPQTEAFF
TRBV3-1	TRBJ1-1	many	CASSQTGNTEAFF
TRBV7-3	TRBJ2-3	NA	CASSLTWGTSGRGADTQYF
TRBV18	TRBJ1-1	many	CASSPYRDMNTEAFF
TRBV5-4	TRBJ2-3	few	CASSPRLAGGSDTQYF
TRBV24-1	TRBJ2-1	many	CATAGTGTNNEQFF
TRBV24-1	TRBJ2-3	NA	CATSDSLAGVGDTQYF
TRBV20-1	TRBJ2-3	many	CSARGFTSGREDTQYF
TRBV28	TRBJ1-4	many	CASSGGTAGNEKLFF
TRBV12-3/TRBV12-4	TRBJ2-1	many	CASRHDYPSYNEQFF
TRBV20-1	TRBJ2-7	many	CSARDRQDSAYEQYF
TRBV6-5	TRBJ2-3	few	CASSYRGHSTDTQYF
TRBV19	TRBJ2-1	NA	CASSTGLVYEQFF
TRBV28	TRBJ2-1	NA	CASSQTPGTGSYNEQFF
TRBV12-3/TRBV12-4	TRBJ1-5	many	CASSLAPDSTYQPQHF
TRBV24-1	TRBJ2-1	many	CATSDFAGTYNEQFF
TRBV13	TRBJ2-7	many	CASSTTRTYEQYF
TRBV4-2	TRBJ2-3	few	CASSQDTRGDTQYF
TRBV12-3/TRBV12-4	TRBJ1-1	many	CASSFASTEAFF
TRBV10-3	TRBJ1-2	many	CAISDGVHYGYTF
TRBV6-1	TRBJ2-7	many	CASSPDRVNYEQYF
TRBV3-1	TRBJ2-1	NA	CASSRSQGIYNEQFF
TRBV30	TRBJ2-2	few	CAWSVWAGGELFF
TRBV2	TRBJ2-6	many	CATTTYSGANVLTF
TRBV20-1	TRBJ1-3	NA	CSARDLGGSGNTIYF
TRBV7-9	TRBJ2-3	NA	CASSRPGTATPTDTQYF
TRBV7-6	TRBJ2-2	many	CASSLAYNTGELFF
TRBV7-9	TRBJ2-1	many	CASSFPQSTSGYTSSYNEQFF
TRBV7-8	TRBJ2-7	many	CASSLGAAGGSYEQYF
TRBV30	TRBJ2-5	many	CAWSKGQGQTQYF
TRBV10-3	TRBJ2-5	many	CAINAGGETQYF
TRBV28	TRBJ1-3	few	CASSLWGRGTSSGNTIYF
TRBV11-1	TRBJ2-7	many	CASSSPDMLGYEQYF
TRBV3-1	TRBJ2-1	many	CASSQESRLAGGTGEQFF
TRBV29-1	TRBJ1-4	few	CSVGARVEEKLFF
TRBV6-1	TRBJ2-2	few	CASSVLAGPRDTGELFF
TRBV3-1	TRBJ2-1	many	CASGRTERGEQFF
TRBV18	TRBJ1-3	many	CASSPPQGRVYF
TRBV6-1	TRBJ2-6	NA	CASTRTGSGANVLTF
TRBV24-1	TRBJ2-3	many	CATSDTGSTDTQYF
TRBV20-1	TRBJ2-3	many	CSAKWSTDTQYF
TRBV5-1	TRBJ2-7	few	CASSLSGRSKQYF
TRBV12-3/TRBV12-4	TRBJ1-2	many	CASSLGLNYGYTF
TRBV18	TRBJ2-7	many	CASSPPSVDEQYF
TRBV7-9	TRBJ2-7	many	CASSLGYLDRGDEQYF
TRBV20-1	TRBJ2-1	many	CSARPTSLGNEQFF
TRBV27	TRBJ2-3	many	CATRGLAGGPDTQYF